This TCR beta chain is from a study of shared clonotypes between healthy human individuals. Overall study: Donor ages ranged 18 to 49 years: a couple of women, a few men.

Study-level points and caveats: Rarefaction showed sorted-subset sequencing was incomplete despite large depth. Clonotype sharing among donors was expected to depend on sequencing depth. The study drew on few donors, limiting represented genetic and exposure-history diversity.

Trimming at V came to 0 bases and at J to 2 bases, leaving 8 bases not matched to a gene. From germline, CDR1 is SGHRS and CDR2 YFSETQ. This CDR3 is built from 17 residues. Clones were read by immunoSEQ multiplex PCR, and TCRdb kept only the in-frame ones, dropping some. Of about 1.5 million clones listed, approximately 98% are singletons. This clone has only one observation. Its antigen is unidentified. The sequence was obtained from a man between 25 and 39 years old in good health. This sequence joins TRBV5-1 and TRBJ2-1, with 7 nucleotides matching TRBD2. The specimen was naive CD4+ T cells sorted from blood. The subset denotes: CD45RA+ positively selected. The CDR3 DNA reads as TGCGCCAGCAGCTTGGAAGGGGCGGGAGTCGCCTACAATGAGCAGTTCTTC. Its translation is CASSLEGAGVAYNEQFF. Looking up the rest from reference TRBV5-1 and TRBJ2-1 gives the full variable domain: KAGVTQTPRYLIKTRGQQVTLSCSPISGHRSVSWYQQTPGQGLQFLFEYFSETQRNKGNFPGRFSGRQFSNSRSEMNVSTLELGDSALYLCASSLEGAGVAYNEQFFGPGTRLTVL.